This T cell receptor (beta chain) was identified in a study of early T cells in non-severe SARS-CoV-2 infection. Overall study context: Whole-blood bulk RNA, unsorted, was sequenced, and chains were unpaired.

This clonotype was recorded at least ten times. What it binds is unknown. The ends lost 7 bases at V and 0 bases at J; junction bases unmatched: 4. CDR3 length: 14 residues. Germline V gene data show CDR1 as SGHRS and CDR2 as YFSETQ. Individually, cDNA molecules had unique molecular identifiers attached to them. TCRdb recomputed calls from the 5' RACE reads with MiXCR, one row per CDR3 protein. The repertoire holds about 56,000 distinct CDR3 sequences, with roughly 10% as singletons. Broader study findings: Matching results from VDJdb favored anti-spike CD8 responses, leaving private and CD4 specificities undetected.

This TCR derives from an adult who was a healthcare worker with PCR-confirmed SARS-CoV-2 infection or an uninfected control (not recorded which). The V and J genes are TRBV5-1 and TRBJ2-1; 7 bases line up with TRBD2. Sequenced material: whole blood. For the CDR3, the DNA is TGCGCCAGCCGCGGGAGCAGCTCCTACAATGAGCAGTTCTTC. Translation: CASRGSSSYNEQFF.